A selection of T cell receptor beta chains follows, all from one sample in a study of shared clonotypes between healthy human individuals. The method was immunoSEQ multiplex PCR; TCRdb's version includes in-frame clones alone and lacks a portion of them. There are roughly 680,000 clones in the sample; approximately 77% occur only once, and approximately 1.8% lies in the top ten. Source material: memory CD4+ T cells sorted from blood. Every receptor here comes from a woman aged 30 to 39 in good health. Each CDR3 is given with its conserved first and last residue. The D gene is left open where the match is weak.

j_gene: TRBJ2-7; v_gene: TRBV29-1; d_gene: TRBD1; CDR3aa: CSVEDRGHDEQYF
j_gene: TRBJ2-5; v_gene: TRBV19; d_gene: .; CDR3aa: CASSITAETQYF
j_gene: TRBJ1-5; v_gene: TRBV19; d_gene: .; CDR3aa: CASSFDPSNQPQHF
j_gene: TRBJ2-5; v_gene: TRBV28; d_gene: .; CDR3aa: CASRPVGNYETQYF
j_gene: TRBJ2-1; v_gene: TRBV5-4; d_gene: TRBD2; CDR3aa: CASSSPPWEGRLYEQFF
j_gene: TRBJ2-3; v_gene: TRBV5-1; d_gene: TRBD2; CDR3aa: CASSLSGSLSDTQYF
j_gene: TRBJ2-5; v_gene: TRBV14; d_gene: TRBD2; CDR3aa: CASSQGVHLAGGAGETQYF
j_gene: TRBJ2-7; v_gene: TRBV18; d_gene: .; CDR3aa: CASSPGALNEQYF
j_gene: TRBJ1-1; v_gene: TRBV19; d_gene: .; CDR3aa: CASSRGEGRVNAEAFF
j_gene: TRBJ2-7; v_gene: TRBV9; d_gene: TRBD1; CDR3aa: CASSEGQGAYEQYF
j_gene: TRBJ2-7; v_gene: TRBV6-1; d_gene: .; CDR3aa: CASLSVTYEQYF
j_gene: TRBJ2-4; v_gene: TRBV18; d_gene: TRBD1; CDR3aa: CASSPPQGQEGKNIQYF
j_gene: TRBJ1-1; v_gene: TRBV6-5; d_gene: .; CDR3aa: CASSYKFEAFF
j_gene: TRBJ2-1; v_gene: TRBV11-2; d_gene: TRBD1; CDR3aa: CASSFEQGTYNEQFF
j_gene: TRBJ1-1; v_gene: TRBV6-1; d_gene: TRBD1; CDR3aa: CASSEGGTGVNTEAFF
j_gene: TRBJ2-1; v_gene: TRBV5-1; d_gene: TRBD2; CDR3aa: CASSFSSGGYNEQFF
j_gene: TRBJ2-7; v_gene: TRBV6-1; d_gene: TRBD1; CDR3aa: CASTRTGERYEQYF
j_gene: TRBJ2-3; v_gene: TRBV11-2; d_gene: .; CDR3aa: CASSFSFTTDTQYF
j_gene: TRBJ2-7; v_gene: TRBV6-4; d_gene: .; CDR3aa: CASSTPLPVSYEQYF
j_gene: TRBJ1-1; v_gene: TRBV19; d_gene: .; CDR3aa: CASKDSMNTEAFF
j_gene: TRBJ1-1; v_gene: TRBV14; d_gene: .; CDR3aa: CASSQVLNTEAFF
j_gene: TRBJ2-7; v_gene: TRBV7-2; d_gene: TRBD2; CDR3aa: CASSRRGGAGVSYEQYF
j_gene: TRBJ1-4; v_gene: TRBV4-2; d_gene: TRBD1; CDR3aa: CASSQDTGTGVVGKLFF
j_gene: TRBJ2-3; v_gene: TRBV7-2; d_gene: .; CDR3aa: CASSLNGSPSTDTQYF
j_gene: TRBJ2-7; v_gene: TRBV27; d_gene: .; CDR3aa: CASSQDRNSYEQYF
j_gene: TRBJ1-1; v_gene: TRBV5-6; d_gene: .; CDR3aa: CASSLDSRWGGQKNTEAFF
j_gene: TRBJ1-1; v_gene: TRBV6-4; d_gene: .; CDR3aa: CASRREEGTEAFF
j_gene: TRBJ2-1; v_gene: TRBV4-1; d_gene: TRBD2; CDR3aa: CASSQTGTRVDNEQFF
j_gene: TRBJ2-7; v_gene: TRBV5-1; d_gene: .; CDR3aa: CASSRGSTGTAYEQYF
j_gene: TRBJ2-1; v_gene: TRBV11-3; d_gene: TRBD1; CDR3aa: CASSLGRPGGSEQFF
j_gene: TRBJ2-3; v_gene: TRBV28; d_gene: TRBD1; CDR3aa: CASRRGTGRVSTDTQYF
j_gene: TRBJ1-2; v_gene: TRBV6-1; d_gene: TRBD1; CDR3aa: CASLRGGGYTF
j_gene: TRBJ2-5; v_gene: TRBV7-6; d_gene: .; CDR3aa: CASSLGDWGQTQYF
j_gene: TRBJ1-2; v_gene: TRBV6-1; d_gene: .; CDR3aa: CASSYAGYTF
j_gene: TRBJ1-1; v_gene: TRBV7-9; d_gene: .; CDR3aa: CASSYVGGMNTEAFF
j_gene: TRBJ2-2; v_gene: TRBV30; d_gene: .; CDR3aa: CAWSSRDPGELFF
j_gene: TRBJ2-7; v_gene: TRBV18; d_gene: TRBD1; CDR3aa: CASSPQGATYEQYF
j_gene: TRBJ1-2; v_gene: TRBV5-4; d_gene: .; CDR3aa: CASSQPGQRNYGYTF
j_gene: TRBJ2-1; v_gene: TRBV28; d_gene: .; CDR3aa: CASRRSPHNEQFF
j_gene: TRBJ2-7; v_gene: TRBV5-1; d_gene: .; CDR3aa: CASSLETGYEQYF
j_gene: TRBJ1-4; v_gene: TRBV7-6; d_gene: .; CDR3aa: CASSPRHREKLFF
j_gene: TRBJ1-3; v_gene: TRBV6-6; d_gene: TRBD1; CDR3aa: CASSRQGAGGNTIYF
j_gene: TRBJ2-6; v_gene: TRBV28; d_gene: .; CDR3aa: CASSPGWANVLTF
j_gene: TRBJ2-1; v_gene: TRBV30; d_gene: .; CDR3aa: CAWKIGSGNEQFF
j_gene: TRBJ1-1; v_gene: TRBV7-3; d_gene: .; CDR3aa: CASSSQMNTEAFF
j_gene: TRBJ2-7; v_gene: TRBV29-1; d_gene: TRBD2; CDR3aa: CSVWTSGSSEQYF
j_gene: TRBJ1-5; v_gene: TRBV27; d_gene: .; CDR3aa: CASSLLGGNQPQHF
j_gene: TRBJ2-1; v_gene: TRBV11-2; d_gene: .; CDR3aa: CASSSLRGMYNEQFF
j_gene: TRBJ2-7; v_gene: TRBV28; d_gene: .; CDR3aa: CASSTGQVGQYF
j_gene: TRBJ1-1; v_gene: TRBV7-6; d_gene: TRBD1; CDR3aa: CASSLAQGGEAFF
j_gene: TRBJ1-2; v_gene: TRBV5-6; d_gene: .; CDR3aa: CASSPLDTPYGYTF
j_gene: TRBJ2-3; v_gene: TRBV6-1; d_gene: .; CDR3aa: CASRPTTDTQYF
j_gene: TRBJ1-3; v_gene: TRBV15; d_gene: .; CDR3aa: CATSRDDNSRYFSGNTIYF